Shown below are 18 T cell receptor beta chains from a single sample sequenced in a study of a mutant IDH1 vaccine in newly diagnosed glioma. Profiling relied on immunoSEQ multiplex PCR, and the TCRdb table lists in-frame clones only, not all of them. The sample yields about 51,000 clones, 60% to 85% seen once. The time point is: baseline, week 1 (first vaccination visit). Treatment in this sample: pre-vaccination baseline after standard-of-care therapy. The sample in question was PBMCs, obtained from a glioma patient treated with radiotherapy, temozolomide or both. These receptor sequences come from a woman aged 40-49 years with glioma.

The chain combines TRBV28 with TRBJ1-5, with D unclear. Looked up from germline, CDR1 is MDHEN and CDR2 is SYDVKM. The CDR3 has 11 residues. Trimming left V 3 bases short and J 7 bases short, with 4 bases between. CDR3 sequence (DNA): TGTGCCAGCAGTTTCCGGCAGCCCCAGCATTTT. Its translation: CASSFRQPQHF.

The rearrangement joins TRBV4-2 to TRBJ2-2; 9 nucleotides agree with TRBD2. Trimming removed 4 bases from V and 0 bases from J; junction bases left unmatched: 3. Looked up from germline, CDR1 is LGHNA and CDR2 is YNFKEQ. The CDR3 has 16 residues. The CDR3 sequence is CASSPKRGANTGELFF. As DNA, the CDR3 is TGTGCCAGCAGCCCAAAGCGGGGGGCGAACACCGGGGAGCTGTTTTTT.

V usage is TRBV18 and J usage is TRBJ1-5, with D hard to call. This CDR3 comprises 13 residues. V lost 3 bases and J lost 2, with 5 bases in between. In germline, CDR1 is KGHSH, CDR2 LQKENI. The CDR3, as DNA: TGTGCCAGCTCACCCATGGGCAATCAGCCCCAGCATTTT. Protein product: CASSPMGNQPQHF.

The chain recombines TRBV18 with TRBJ1-5; D is perhaps TRBD1 (5 bases). From germline, CDR1 is KGHSH and CDR2 LQKENI. V was shortened by 6 bases and J by 1 base, with 16 bases between the two germline ends. The CDR3 is made up of 16 amino acids. CDR3 sequence: CASSGDEGWSNQPQHF. The CDR3 DNA is TGTGCCAGCTCGGGGGACGAGGGCTGGAGCAATCAGCCCCAGCATTTT.

The J gene is TRBJ2-7, the V gene TRBV29-1, with D possibly TRBD1 on 5 matching bases. This CDR3 region has 12 residues. In germline, CDR1 is SQVTM, CDR2 ANQGSEA. V dropped 0 bases and J dropped 3 bases, with 6 bases sitting between them. In DNA, the CDR3 is TGCAGCGTTGAAGATAGGGGCTACGAGCAGTACTTC. Its protein product is CSVEDRGYEQYF.

The chain recombines TRBV6-6 with TRBJ1-1, with TRBD1 matching 7 bases. The CDR3 contains 15 residues. V was clipped by 2 bases and J by 1 base; unmatched bases: 4. CDR1 and CDR2 from the germline V gene are MNHNY and SVGAGI (reference sequence). The CDR3 DNA follows: TGTGCCAGCAGTTACCGCGGGACAGCGAACACTGAAGCTTTCTTT. Its protein product is CASSYRGTANTEAFF.

For the CDR3, the DNA is TGTGCCAGCAGCCAAGATTTTGGGGAGCAGTACTTC. The encoded protein is CASSQDFGEQYF. The genes are TRBV14 and TRBJ2-7; D gene unclear. From germline, CDR1 is SGHDN and CDR2 FVKESK. V shed 0 bases and J shed 7 bases, with 7 bases lying between them. CDR3 length: 12 residues. Using reference TRBV14 and TRBJ2-7 for the parts outside the CDR3, the full variable domain is EAGVTQFPSHSVIEKGQTVTLRCDPISGHDNLYWYRRVMGKEIKFLLHFVKESKQDESGMPNNRFLAERTGGTYSTLKVQPAELEDSGVYFCASSQDFGEQYFGPGTRLTVT.

V gene TRBV11-2 combines with J gene TRBJ2-7; possibly TRBD1 for D (6 bases). Germline CDR1 SGHAT, CDR2 FQNNGV. Trimming removed 3 bases at V and 2 bases at J, with 8 bases between. This CDR3 is built from 13 residues. The CDR3 is CASSLTGTYEQYF. In nucleotides, the CDR3 is TGTGCCAGCAGCTTGACAGGTACCTACGAGCAGTACTTC.

In its sample, this clone is medium-sized (0.01 to 0.1%). CDR3 region: CSATLGNTIYF. The CDR3 DNA reads TGCAGTGCTACCCTTGGAAACACCATATATTTT. The genes are TRBV20-1 and TRBJ1-3; D is unclear. Germline V lookup: CDR1 DFQATT, CDR2 SNEGSKA (reference sequence). This CDR3 comprises 11 residues. V gave up 4 bases and J gave up 3 bases, with 4 bases separating them.

This clone came up once. The chain carries TRBV2 and TRBJ2-1; no firm D call. The CDR3 runs to 11 residues. The V end lost 9 bases, the J end lost 4 bases, and 7 bases lay between the germline ends. Germline V gene data show CDR1 as SNHLY and CDR2 as FYNNEI. As DNA, the CDR3 is TGTGCCAGTAAGATATACAATGAGCAGTTCTTC. Translating gives CASKIYNEQFF.

This clone came up once. The chain is built from TRBV10-2 and TRBJ1-5; a weak D match, TRBD1 (6 bases). V was clipped by 6 bases and J by 1 base, with 13 bases between them. This CDR3 region has 15 residues. The germline V gene has CDR1 WSHSY and CDR2 SAAADI. CDR3 protein: CASRTGPASNQPQHF. CDR3 in DNA: TGCGCCAGCAGGACAGGCCCCGCCAGCAATCAGCCCCAGCATTTT.

The rearrangement uses TRBV11-3 and TRBJ2-3, with TRBD2 identical over 10 bases. Looked up from germline, CDR1 is SGHNT and CDR2 is YENEEA. V trimming: 4 bases; J trimming: 6 bases; junction bases outside the gene matches: 1. The CDR3 covers 13 residues. Here the CDR3 DNA reads TGTGCCAGCAGCTCGACTAGCGGGGATACGCAGTATTTT. Encoded protein: CASSSTSGDTQYF.

This chain links TRBV5-1 with TRBJ2-2; 8 positions agree with TRBD1. V lost 1 base to trimming and J lost 5 bases; unmatched junction nucleotides: 1. There are 14 residues in the CDR3. Germline V gene lookup returns CDR1 SGHRS and CDR2 YFSETQ. The CDR3 sequence: CASSLQGATGELFF. In DNA, the CDR3 is TGCGCCAGCAGCTTGCAGGGGGCAACCGGGGAGCTGTTTTTT.

V usage is TRBV7-8 and J usage is TRBJ1-1; D unresolved. CDR1 SGHVS and CDR2 FQNEAQ come from the germline V gene. Trimming took 2 bases from V and 3 from J, leaving 10 bases between them. CDR3 size: 14 residues. CDR3 sequence reads: CASSLLSPHTEAFF. The CDR3, as DNA: TGTGCCAGCAGCTTACTGTCCCCCCACACTGAAGCTTTCTTT.

This rearrangement joins TRBV18 to TRBJ1-5, with D possibly being TRBD1 (5 bases). The germline CDR1 and CDR2 sequences are KGHSH and LQKENI. The CDR3 totals 13 residues. V was clipped by 9 bases and J by 0 bases, with 9 bases between them. CDR3 nucleotide sequence: TGTGCCAGTAGAGGGGATAGCAATCAGCCCCAGCATTTT. Amino acid sequence: CASRGDSNQPQHF.

V is TRBV10-3 and J is TRBJ2-1, with D perhaps matching TRBD1 or TRBD2 (6 bases each). Trimming stripped 10 bases from V and 7 bases from J, with 20 bases between. The CDR3 has 14 amino acids. Looked up from germline, CDR1 is ENHRY and CDR2 is SYGVKD. This CDR3 reads CATARGQQGNEQFF. In DNA form, the CDR3 reads TGTGCCACGGCCCGGGGGCAGCAAGGGAATGAGCAGTTCTTC.

This chain joins TRBV6-5 and TRBJ1-1; D unresolved. The CDR3 extends over 10 amino acids. V shed 2 bases and J shed 5 bases, with 0 bases lying between them. The germline V gene has CDR1 MNHEY and CDR2 SVGAGI. The chain's CDR3 is CASSYTEAFF. In nucleotides, the CDR3 is TGTGCCAGCAGTTACACTGAAGCTTTCTTT.

In nucleotides, the CDR3 is TGTGCCAGTAGTCCCCGGACTAGCGGGGGGGTCCCCCATGAGCAGTTCTTC. Translation: CASSPRTSGGVPHEQFF. This chain links TRBV19 with TRBJ2-1; 15 bases agree with TRBD2. The germline CDR1 and CDR2 sequences are LNHDA and SQIVND (reference sequence). The CDR3 spans 17 residues. V lost 5 bases and J lost 8; bases outside the gene matches: 10.